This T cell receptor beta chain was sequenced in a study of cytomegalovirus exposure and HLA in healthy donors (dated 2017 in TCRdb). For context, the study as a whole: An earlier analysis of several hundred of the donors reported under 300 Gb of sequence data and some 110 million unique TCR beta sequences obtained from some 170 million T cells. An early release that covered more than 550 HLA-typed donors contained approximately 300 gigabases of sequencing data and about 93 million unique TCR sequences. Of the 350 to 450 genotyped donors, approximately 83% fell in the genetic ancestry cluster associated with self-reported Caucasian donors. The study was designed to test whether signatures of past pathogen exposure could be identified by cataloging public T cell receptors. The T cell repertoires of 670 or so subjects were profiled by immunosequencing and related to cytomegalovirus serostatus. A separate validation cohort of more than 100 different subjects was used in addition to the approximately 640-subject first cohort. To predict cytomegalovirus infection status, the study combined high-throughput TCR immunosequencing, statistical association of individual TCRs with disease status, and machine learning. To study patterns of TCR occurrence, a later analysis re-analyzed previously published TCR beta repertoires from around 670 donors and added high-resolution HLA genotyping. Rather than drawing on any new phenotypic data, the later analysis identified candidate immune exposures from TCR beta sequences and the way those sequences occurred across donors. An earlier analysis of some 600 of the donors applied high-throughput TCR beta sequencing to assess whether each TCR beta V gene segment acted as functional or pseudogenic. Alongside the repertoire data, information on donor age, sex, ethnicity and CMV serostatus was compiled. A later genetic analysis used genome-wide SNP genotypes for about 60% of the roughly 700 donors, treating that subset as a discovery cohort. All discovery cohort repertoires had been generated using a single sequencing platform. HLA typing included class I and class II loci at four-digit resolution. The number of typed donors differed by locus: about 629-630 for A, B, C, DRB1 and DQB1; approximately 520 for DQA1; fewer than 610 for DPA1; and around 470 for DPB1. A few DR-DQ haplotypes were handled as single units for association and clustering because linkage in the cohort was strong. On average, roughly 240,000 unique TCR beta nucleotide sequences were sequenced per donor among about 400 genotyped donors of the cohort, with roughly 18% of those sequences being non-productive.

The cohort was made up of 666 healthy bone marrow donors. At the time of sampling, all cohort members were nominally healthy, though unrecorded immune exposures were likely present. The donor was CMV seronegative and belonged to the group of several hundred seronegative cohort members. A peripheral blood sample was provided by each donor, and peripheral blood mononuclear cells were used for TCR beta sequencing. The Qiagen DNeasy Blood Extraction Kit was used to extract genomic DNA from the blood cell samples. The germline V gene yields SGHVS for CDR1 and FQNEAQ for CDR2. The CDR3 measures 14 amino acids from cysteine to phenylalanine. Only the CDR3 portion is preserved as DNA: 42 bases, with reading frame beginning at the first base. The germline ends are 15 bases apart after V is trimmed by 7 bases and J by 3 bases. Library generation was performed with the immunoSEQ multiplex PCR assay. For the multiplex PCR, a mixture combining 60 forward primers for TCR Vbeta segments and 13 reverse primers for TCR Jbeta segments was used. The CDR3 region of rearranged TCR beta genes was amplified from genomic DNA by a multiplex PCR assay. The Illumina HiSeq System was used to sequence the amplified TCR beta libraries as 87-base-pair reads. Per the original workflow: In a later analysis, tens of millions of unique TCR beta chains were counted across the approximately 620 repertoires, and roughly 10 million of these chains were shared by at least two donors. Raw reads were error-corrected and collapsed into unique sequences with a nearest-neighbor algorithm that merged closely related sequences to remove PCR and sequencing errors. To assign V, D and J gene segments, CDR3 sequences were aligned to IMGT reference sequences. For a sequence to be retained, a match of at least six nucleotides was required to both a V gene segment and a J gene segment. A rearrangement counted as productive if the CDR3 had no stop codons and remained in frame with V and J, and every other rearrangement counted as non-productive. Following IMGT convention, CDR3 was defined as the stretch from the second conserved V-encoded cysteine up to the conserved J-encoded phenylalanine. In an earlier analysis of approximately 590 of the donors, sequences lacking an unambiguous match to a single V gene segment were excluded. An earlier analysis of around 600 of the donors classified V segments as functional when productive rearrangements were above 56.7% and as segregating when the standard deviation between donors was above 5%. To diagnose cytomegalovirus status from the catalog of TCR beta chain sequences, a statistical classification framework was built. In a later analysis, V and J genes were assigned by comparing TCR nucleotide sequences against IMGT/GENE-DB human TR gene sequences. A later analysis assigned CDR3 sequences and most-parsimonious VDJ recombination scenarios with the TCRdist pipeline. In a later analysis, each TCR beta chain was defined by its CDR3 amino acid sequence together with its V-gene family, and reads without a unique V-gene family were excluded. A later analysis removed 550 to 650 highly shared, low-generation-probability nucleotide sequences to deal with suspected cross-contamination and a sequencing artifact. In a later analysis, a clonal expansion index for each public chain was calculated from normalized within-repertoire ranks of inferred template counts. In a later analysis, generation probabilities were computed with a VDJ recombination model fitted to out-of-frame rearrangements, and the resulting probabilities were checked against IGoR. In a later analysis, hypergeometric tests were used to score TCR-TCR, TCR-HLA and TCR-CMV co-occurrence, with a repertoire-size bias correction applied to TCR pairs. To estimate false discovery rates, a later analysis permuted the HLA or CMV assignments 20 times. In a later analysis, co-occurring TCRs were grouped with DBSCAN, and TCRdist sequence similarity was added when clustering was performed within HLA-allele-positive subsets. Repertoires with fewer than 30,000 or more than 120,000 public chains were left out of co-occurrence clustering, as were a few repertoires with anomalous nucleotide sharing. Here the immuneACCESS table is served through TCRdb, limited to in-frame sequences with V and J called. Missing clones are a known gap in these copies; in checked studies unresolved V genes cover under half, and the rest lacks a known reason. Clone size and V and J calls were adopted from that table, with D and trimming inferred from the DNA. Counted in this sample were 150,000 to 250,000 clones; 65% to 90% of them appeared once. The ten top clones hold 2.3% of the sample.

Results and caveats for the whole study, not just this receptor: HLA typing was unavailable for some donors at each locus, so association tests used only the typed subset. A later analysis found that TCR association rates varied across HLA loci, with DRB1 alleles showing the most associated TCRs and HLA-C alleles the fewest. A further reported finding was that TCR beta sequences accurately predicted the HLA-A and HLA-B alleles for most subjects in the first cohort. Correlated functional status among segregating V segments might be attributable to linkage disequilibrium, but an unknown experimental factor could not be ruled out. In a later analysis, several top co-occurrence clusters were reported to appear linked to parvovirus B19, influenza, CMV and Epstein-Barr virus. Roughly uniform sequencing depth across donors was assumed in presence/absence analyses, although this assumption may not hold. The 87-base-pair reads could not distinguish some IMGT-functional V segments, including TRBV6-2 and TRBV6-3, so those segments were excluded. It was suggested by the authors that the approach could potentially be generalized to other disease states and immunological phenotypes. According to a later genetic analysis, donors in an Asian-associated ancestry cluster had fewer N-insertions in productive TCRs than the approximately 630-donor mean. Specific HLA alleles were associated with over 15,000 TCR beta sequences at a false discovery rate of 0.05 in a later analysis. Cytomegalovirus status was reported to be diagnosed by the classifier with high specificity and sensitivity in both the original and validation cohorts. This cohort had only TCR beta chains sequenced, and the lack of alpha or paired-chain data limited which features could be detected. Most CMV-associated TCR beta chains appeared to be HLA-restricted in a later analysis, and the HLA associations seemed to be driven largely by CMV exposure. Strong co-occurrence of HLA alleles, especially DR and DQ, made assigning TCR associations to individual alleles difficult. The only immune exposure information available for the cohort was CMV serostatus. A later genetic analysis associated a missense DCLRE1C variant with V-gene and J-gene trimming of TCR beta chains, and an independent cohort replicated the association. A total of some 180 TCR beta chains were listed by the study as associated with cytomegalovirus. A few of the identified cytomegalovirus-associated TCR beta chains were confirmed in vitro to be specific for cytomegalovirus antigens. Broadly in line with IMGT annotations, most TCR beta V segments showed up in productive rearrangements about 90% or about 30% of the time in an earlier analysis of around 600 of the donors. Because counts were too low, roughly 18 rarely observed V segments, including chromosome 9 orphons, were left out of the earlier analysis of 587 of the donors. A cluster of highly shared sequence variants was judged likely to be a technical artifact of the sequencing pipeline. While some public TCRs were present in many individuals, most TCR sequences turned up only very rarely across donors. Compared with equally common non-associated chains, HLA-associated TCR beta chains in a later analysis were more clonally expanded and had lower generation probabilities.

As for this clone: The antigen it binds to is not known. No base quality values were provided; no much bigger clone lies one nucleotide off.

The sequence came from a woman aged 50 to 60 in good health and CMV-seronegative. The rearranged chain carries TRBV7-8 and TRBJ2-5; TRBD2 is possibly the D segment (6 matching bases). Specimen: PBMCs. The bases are TGTGCCAGCACCTTCATAGCGGAGGAAGAGACCCAGTACTTC. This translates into CASTFIAEEETQYF.